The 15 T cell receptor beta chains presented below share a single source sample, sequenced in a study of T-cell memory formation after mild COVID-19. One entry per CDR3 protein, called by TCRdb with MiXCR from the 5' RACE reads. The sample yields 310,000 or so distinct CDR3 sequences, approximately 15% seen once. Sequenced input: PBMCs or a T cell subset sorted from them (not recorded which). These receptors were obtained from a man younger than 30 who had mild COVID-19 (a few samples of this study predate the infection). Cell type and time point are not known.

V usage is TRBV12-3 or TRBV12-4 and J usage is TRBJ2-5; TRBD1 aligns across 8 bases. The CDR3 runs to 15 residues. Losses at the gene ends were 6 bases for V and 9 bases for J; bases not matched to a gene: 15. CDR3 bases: TGTGCCAGCAGCCAAGACAGGGGACCCAAGAGGGCCCAGTACTTC. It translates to CASSQDRGPKRAQYF.

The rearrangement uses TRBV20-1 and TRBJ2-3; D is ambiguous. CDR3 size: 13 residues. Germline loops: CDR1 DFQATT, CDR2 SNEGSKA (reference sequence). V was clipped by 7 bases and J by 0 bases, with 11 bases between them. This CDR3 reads CSGWHPSTDTQYF. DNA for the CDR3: TGCAGTGGATGGCACCCGAGCACAGATACGCAGTATTTT.

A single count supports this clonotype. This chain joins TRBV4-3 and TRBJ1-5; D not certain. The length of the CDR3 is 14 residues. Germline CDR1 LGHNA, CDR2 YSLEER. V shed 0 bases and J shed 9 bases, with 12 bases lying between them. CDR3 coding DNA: TGCGCCAGCAGCCAAGATTCTGCAGGCTCGCCCCAGCATTTT. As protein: CASSQDSAGSPQHF.

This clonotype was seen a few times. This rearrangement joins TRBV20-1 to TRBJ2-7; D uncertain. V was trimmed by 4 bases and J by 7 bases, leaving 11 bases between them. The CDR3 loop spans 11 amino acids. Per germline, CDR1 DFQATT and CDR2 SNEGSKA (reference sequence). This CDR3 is CSANEMAEQYF. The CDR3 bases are TGCAGTGCTAATGAGATGGCGGAGCAGTACTTC.

The DNA of the CDR3 is TGCAGTGCTAGACCTTCCGAAAATGAGCAGTTCTTC. Residues: CSARPSENEQFF. The J gene is TRBJ2-1, the V gene TRBV20-1; D remains ambiguous. Germline values: CDR1 DFQATT, CDR2 SNEGSKA (reference sequence). V lost 2 bases, J lost 7 bases, and 9 bases lay in between. The CDR3 covers 12 residues.

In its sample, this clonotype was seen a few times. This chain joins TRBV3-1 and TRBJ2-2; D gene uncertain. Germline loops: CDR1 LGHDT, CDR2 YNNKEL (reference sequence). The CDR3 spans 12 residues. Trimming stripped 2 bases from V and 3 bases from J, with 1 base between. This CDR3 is CASSQYTGELFF. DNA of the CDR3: TGTGCCAGCAGCCAATACACCGGGGAGCTGTTTTTT.

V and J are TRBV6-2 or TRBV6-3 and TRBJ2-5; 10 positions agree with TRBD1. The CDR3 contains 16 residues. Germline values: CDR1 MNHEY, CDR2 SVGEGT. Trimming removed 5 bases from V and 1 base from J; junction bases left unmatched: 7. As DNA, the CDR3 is TGTGCCAGCAGTCCCGGGACAGGGGCGTCCCAAGAGACCCAGTACTTC. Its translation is CASSPGTGASQETQYF.

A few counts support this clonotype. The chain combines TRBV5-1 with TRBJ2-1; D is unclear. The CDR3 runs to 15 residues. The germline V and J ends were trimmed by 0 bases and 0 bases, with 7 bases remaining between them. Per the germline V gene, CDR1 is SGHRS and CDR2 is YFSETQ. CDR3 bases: TGCGCCAGCAGCTTGGAGGCAAACTCCTACAATGAGCAGTTCTTC. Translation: CASSLEANSYNEQFF.

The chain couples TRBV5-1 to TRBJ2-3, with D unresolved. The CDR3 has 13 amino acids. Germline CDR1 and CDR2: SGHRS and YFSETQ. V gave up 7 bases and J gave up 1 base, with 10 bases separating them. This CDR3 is CASGIIGTDTQYF. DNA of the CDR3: TGCGCCAGCGGTATAATTGGCACAGATACGCAGTATTTT.

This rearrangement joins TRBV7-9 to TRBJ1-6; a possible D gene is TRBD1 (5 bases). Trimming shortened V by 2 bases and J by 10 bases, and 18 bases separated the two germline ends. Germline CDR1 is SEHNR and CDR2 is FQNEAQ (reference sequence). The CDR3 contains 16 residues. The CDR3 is CASSLSNGGGSSPLHF. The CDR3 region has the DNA TGTGCCAGCAGCTTATCGAATGGGGGGGGAAGCTCACCCCTCCACTTT.

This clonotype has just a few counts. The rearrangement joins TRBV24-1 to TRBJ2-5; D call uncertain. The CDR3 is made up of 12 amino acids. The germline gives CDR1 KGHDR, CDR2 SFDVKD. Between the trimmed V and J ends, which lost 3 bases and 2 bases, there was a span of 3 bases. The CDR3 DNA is TGTGCCACCAGTGATGGACAAGAGACCCAGTACTTC. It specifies CATSDGQETQYF.

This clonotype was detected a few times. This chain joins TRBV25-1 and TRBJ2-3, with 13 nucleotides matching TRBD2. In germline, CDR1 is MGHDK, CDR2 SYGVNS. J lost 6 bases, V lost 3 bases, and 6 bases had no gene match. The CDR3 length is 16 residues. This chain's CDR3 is CASSDPGTSGADTQYF. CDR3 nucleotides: TGTGCCAGCAGTGACCCTGGGACTAGCGGGGCGGATACGCAGTATTTT. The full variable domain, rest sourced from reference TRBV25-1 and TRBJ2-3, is EADIYQTPRYLVIGTGKKITLECSQTMGHDKMYWYQQDPGMELHLIHYSYGVNSTEKGDLSSESTVSRIRTEHFPLTLESARPSHTSQYLCASSDPGTSGADTQYFGPGTRLTVL.

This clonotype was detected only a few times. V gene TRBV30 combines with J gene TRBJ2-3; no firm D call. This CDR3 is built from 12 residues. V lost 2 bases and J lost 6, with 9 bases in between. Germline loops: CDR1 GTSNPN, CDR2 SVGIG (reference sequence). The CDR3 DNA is TGTGCCTGGAGTTTTCAAGGGGATACGCAGTATTTT. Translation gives CAWSFQGDTQYF.

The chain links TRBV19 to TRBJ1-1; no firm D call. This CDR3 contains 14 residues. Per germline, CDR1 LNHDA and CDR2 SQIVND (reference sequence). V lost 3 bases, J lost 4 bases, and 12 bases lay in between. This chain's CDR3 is CASSISSAGTEAFF. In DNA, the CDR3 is TGTGCCAGTAGTATTAGCTCCGCGGGCACTGAAGCTTTCTTT.

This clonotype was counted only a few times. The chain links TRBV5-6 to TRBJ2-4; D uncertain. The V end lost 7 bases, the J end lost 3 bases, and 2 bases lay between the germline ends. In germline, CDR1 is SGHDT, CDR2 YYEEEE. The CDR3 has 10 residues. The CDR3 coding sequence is TGTGCCAGCGGCAAAAACATTCAGTACTTC. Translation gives CASGKNIQYF.